Shown below are 24 T cell receptor beta chains from a single sample sequenced in a study of molecular identifiers for immune sequencing clone quantification. Each CDR3 protein gets one entry after TCRdb re-called the PCR reads with MiXCR. Found here are about 640,000 distinct CDR3 sequences, about 20% of them singletons; the top ten hold roughly 0.85%. The sequenced sample consisted of naive CD8+ T cells from blood, with Jurkat cell RNA spiked in. Specified subset: FACS-sorted CD8+CD4-CCR7+CD45RA+ naive T cells. These receptors were collected from a human donor in good health. Some libraries in this study had Jurkat cell RNA spiked in.

The chain couples TRBV7-2 to TRBJ2-2; 8 positions agree with TRBD1. Germline CDR1 SGHTA, CDR2 FQGNSA. J gave up 5 bases and V 5 bases, and 7 bases lay outside the gene matches. The CDR3 is made up of 15 amino acids. Written as DNA, the CDR3 is TGTGCCAGCAGCCCAGGGGGCGGTTTTACCGGGGAGCTGTTTTTT. Encoded protein: CASSPGGGFTGELFF. The entire variable domain, with the rest obtained from reference TRBV7-2 and TRBJ2-2, is as follows: GAGVSQSPSNKVTEKGKDVELRCDPISGHTALYWYRQSLGQGLEFLIYFQGNSAPDKSGLPSDRFSAERTGGSVSTLTIQRTQQEDSAVYLCASSPGGGFTGELFFGEGSRLTVL.

The sample holds a few counts of this clonotype. The rearrangement joins TRBV4-1 to TRBJ1-3, with D uncertain. CDR3 length: 12 amino acids. The germline CDR1 and CDR2 sequences are MGHRA and YSYEKL. V lost 3 bases, J lost 8 bases, and 8 bases lay in between. CDR3 nucleotides: TGCGCCAGCAGCCACCGTACGGACACCATATATTTT. Translated, it gives CASSHRTDTIYF.

This clonotype appeared many times. J is TRBJ2-3 and V is TRBV27; possible D gene TRBD2, 6 bases. Germline values: CDR1 MNHEY, CDR2 SMNVEV (reference sequence). The V gene lost 3 bases and the J gene lost 1 base, with 11 bases spanning the gap. CDR3 length: 15 residues. CDR3 sequence reads: CASSFWPSGTDTQYF. The CDR3 bases are TGTGCCAGCAGTTTTTGGCCTAGCGGCACAGATACGCAGTATTTT.

Concerning this clonotype: A clone one base away is much larger, so this may be a read error. The chain links TRBV19 to TRBJ1-5; D is ambiguous. This CDR3 spans 14 amino acids. Germline V gene lookup returns CDR1 LNHDA and CDR2 SQIVND (reference sequence). CDR3 loop: CASSPGVSNRPQHF. Here the CDR3 DNA reads TGTGCCAGTAGTCCCGGGGTTAGCAATCGGCCCCAGCATTTT.

A few counts support this clonotype. The chain carries TRBV18 and TRBJ1-1, with D perhaps matching TRBD1 (5 bases). Germline loops: CDR1 KGHSH, CDR2 LQKENI. Trimming removed 1 base at V and 4 bases at J, with 10 bases between. This CDR3 region has 14 residues. The CDR3 loop is CASSPRGGPTEAFF. CDR3 in DNA: TGTGCCAGCTCACCACGGGGGGGTCCCACTGAAGCTTTCTTT.

Of note for this clonotype: This may come from a read error, since a much larger clone is one base off. This chain links TRBV28 with TRBJ2-7, with 14 nucleotides matching TRBD2. Germline V gives CDR1 MDHEN, CDR2 SYDVKM. The CDR3 length is 16 residues. The CDR3 is CAGSSRGLAGAYEQYF. The CDR3 region has the DNA TGTGCCGGCAGTTCCCGGGGACTAGCGGGAGCATACGAGCAGTACTTC.

This clonotype has ten or more counts. The genes are TRBV5-1 and TRBJ2-3; D not certain. The V and J ends lost 7 bases and 6 bases respectively, with 18 bases between them. The CDR3 runs 14 residues. In germline, CDR1 is SGHRS, CDR2 YFSETQ. The CDR3 DNA reads as TGCGCCAGCCAGCAGGAAAACCCGAGGGATACGCAGTATTTT. This gives the protein CASQQENPRDTQYF.

This clonotype occurred many times. This sequence joins TRBV7-2 and TRBJ2-7; 9 positions match TRBD1. This CDR3 has 17 residues. J gave up 1 base and V 5 bases, and 12 bases lay outside the gene matches. Per the germline V gene, CDR1 is SGHTA and CDR2 is FQGNSA. As DNA, the CDR3 is TGTGCCAGCAGCCCATTGCCCCGGGACAGGGCATCCTACGAGCAGTACTTC. Residues: CASSPLPRDRASYEQYF.

V usage is TRBV3-1 and J usage is TRBJ2-1, with D perhaps TRBD1 (5 bases). V lost 1 base, J lost 4 bases, and 11 bases lay in between. CDR3 size: 15 residues. The germline V gene encodes CDR1 LGHDT and CDR2 YNNKEL (reference sequence). The CDR3 reads CASSQAETAYNEQFF. CDR3 bases: TGTGCCAGCAGCCAAGCGGAGACAGCTTACAATGAGCAGTTCTTC.

On this clonotype: A read error may be the cause here, since a much bigger clone is one base away. The genes are TRBV6-1 and TRBJ1-5; no clear D. The V end was cut by 7 bases, the J end by 2 bases, with 15 bases between. This CDR3 has 15 residues. Germline V gene data show CDR1 as MNHNS and CDR2 as SASEGT. Here the CDR3 DNA reads TGTGCCAGCATTTGGACTGAGGTTGGCAATCAGCCCCAGCATTTT. Translated, it gives CASIWTEVGNQPQHF.

This clonotype was detected ten times or more. This CDR3 is CASSRGTVNTEAFF. CDR3 DNA sequence: TGTGCCAGCTCCCGAGGGACGGTGAACACTGAAGCTTTCTTT. The chain combines TRBV6-5 with TRBJ1-1; D perhaps matches TRBD1 (5 bases). This CDR3 has 14 residues. V was trimmed by 8 bases and J by 0 bases, leaving 13 bases between them. The germline V gene has CDR1 MNHEY and CDR2 SVGAGI.

This clonotype was counted many times. This chain links TRBV20-1 with TRBJ2-3, with a weak D call TRBD2 (6 bases). CDR1 is DFQATT and CDR2 is SNEGSKA in the germline V gene (reference sequence). V was trimmed by 8 bases and J by 5 bases, leaving 17 bases between them. The CDR3 length is 13 residues. CDR3 amino acids: CSSFPRGRDTQYF. The CDR3 nucleotides read TGCAGTTCCTTCCCGCGGGGCAGAGATACGCAGTATTTT.

This clonotype was counted ten times or more. V gene TRBV9 combines with J gene TRBJ1-1; D gene ambiguous. V lost 4 bases, J lost 3 bases, and 16 bases lay in between. The germline gives CDR1 SGDLS, CDR2 YYNGEE. The CDR3 contains 15 residues. CDR3 amino acids: CASSRDYLRDTEAFF. Here the CDR3 DNA reads TGTGCCAGCAGCCGGGATTACCTCCGGGACACTGAAGCTTTCTTT.

In this sample, this clonotype turned up many times. The chain links TRBV28 to TRBJ2-7; 7 bases are a match to TRBD1. J lost 3 bases, V lost 4 bases, and 9 bases had no gene match. The germline CDR1 and CDR2 sequences are MDHEN and SYDVKM. The CDR3 covers 15 residues. As DNA, the CDR3 is TGTGCCAGCAGTTCAACCCGGGACAGTAACTACGAGCAGTACTTC. Amino acids: CASSSTRDSNYEQYF.

This clonotype was seen many times. This sequence joins TRBV27 and TRBJ1-3; 8 bases line up with TRBD1. The CDR3 length is 16 residues. With V trimmed by 5 bases and J by 1 base, 7 bases remained unmatched. Germline lookup yields CDR1 MNHEY and CDR2 SMNVEV (reference sequence). The CDR3 DNA is TGTGCCAGCAGTCCAAGTCAGGGGGCTTCTGGAAACACCATATATTTT. Translated: CASSPSQGASGNTIYF.

This clonotype was counted many times. V is TRBV14 and J is TRBJ1-1; a possible D gene is TRBD1 (6 bases). This CDR3 is 13 amino acids long. Trimming cost V 4 bases and J 12 bases, with 18 bases left between them. The germline V gene has CDR1 SGHDN and CDR2 FVKESK. This CDR3 reads CASSLLSGTLTFF. The DNA for the CDR3 is TGTGCCAGCAGCCTGTTATCCGGGACATTAACTTTCTTT.

This clonotype was observed a few times. The chain links TRBV4-3 to TRBJ2-2; D is unresolved. Trimming stripped 4 bases from V and 5 bases from J, with 11 bases between. The CDR3 runs to 14 residues. Germline CDR1 reads LGHNA; CDR2 reads YSLEER. CDR3 residues: CASSPTSGTGELFF. The CDR3 region has the DNA TGCGCCAGCAGCCCGACAAGTGGTACCGGGGAGCTGTTTTTT.

This clonotype was recorded at least ten times. The chain recombines TRBV7-9 with TRBJ1-4, with TRBD1 matching over 9 bases. From germline, CDR1 is SEHNR and CDR2 FQNEAQ (reference sequence). The trim removed 0 bases at V and 8 bases at J, leaving 4 bases unmatched. The CDR3 is 15 amino acids. The CDR3 sequence: CASSLAQGATEKLFF. CDR3 sequence (DNA): TGTGCCAGCAGCTTAGCACAGGGGGCCACCGAAAAACTGTTTTTT.

This clonotype was found a few times. V usage is TRBV4-1 and J usage is TRBJ2-1; 9 bases map to TRBD1. V shed 4 bases and J 9 bases; nucleotides not matched to a gene: 13. Germline-derived CDR1 and CDR2 are MGHRA and YSYEKL. The CDR3 has 16 residues. The CDR3 protein is CASSPQGGTGLSEQFF. CDR3 sequence (DNA): TGCGCCAGCAGCCCCCAGGGCGGGACAGGGTTATCTGAGCAGTTCTTC.

As for this clonotype: A much larger clone lies one base from this, so it may be a read error. The V and J genes are TRBV5-1 and TRBJ2-7, with D maybe TRBD1 (5 bases). Between the trimmed V and J ends, which lost 7 bases and 4 bases, there was a span of 15 bases. CDR3 length: 13 amino acids. Germline loops: CDR1 SGHRS, CDR2 YFSETQ. The CDR3 DNA is TGCGCCAGCCGGGCAGGGTTTGGTTACGAGCAGTACTTC. Translating gives CASRAGFGYEQYF.

This clonotype has ten or more counts. V and J are TRBV9 and TRBJ1-6, with a tentative D call TRBD1 (5 bases). Deletions cut 0 bases from V and 9 bases from J, with 13 bases between. CDR1 and CDR2 from the germline V gene are SGDLS and YYNGEE. There are 15 residues in the CDR3. The CDR3 DNA sequence: TGTGCCAGCAGCGTAGAGAGGGACTATGGTTCACCCCTCCACTTT. Translation: CASSVERDYGSPLHF.

This clonotype turned up a few times. The chain links TRBV2 to TRBJ2-7, with 8 nucleotides matching TRBD1. J gave up 8 bases and V 4 bases, and 10 bases lay outside the gene matches. The CDR3 contains 14 residues. CDR1 is SNHLY, CDR2 FYNNEI, per germline. The CDR3 bases are TGTGCCAGCAGTGTGTCAGGGGGCCCTTACCAGCAGTACTTC. Translated: CASSVSGGPYQQYF.

With respect to this clonotype: A clone one base away is much larger, so this may be a read error. This sequence joins TRBV29-1 and TRBJ2-7, with TRBD2 identical over 8 bases. Germline CDR1 SQVTM, CDR2 ANQGSEA. The CDR3 totals 14 residues. As DNA, the CDR3 is TGCGGCGTTGAACTAGCGGAACCCGTCTACGAGCAGTACTTC. It codes for CGVELAEPVYEQYF.

This clonotype has at least ten counts. The rearrangement joins TRBV7-2 to TRBJ2-1; 10 bases fit TRBD1. This CDR3 has 15 amino acids. The V segment lost 4 bases and the J segment 2 bases; nucleotides outside the gene matches: 2. Germline-derived CDR1 and CDR2 are SGHTA and FQGNSA. CDR3 protein: CASSSDRGPYNEQFF. The CDR3 DNA is TGTGCCAGCAGCTCTGACAGGGGGCCCTACAATGAGCAGTTCTTC.